Listed below are T cell receptor beta chains from one sample, sequenced in a study of blood T cell repertoires in COVID-19. The method was immunoSEQ multiplex PCR; TCRdb's version includes in-frame clones alone and lacks a portion of them. The table records some 38,000 clones, 75% to 90% of them present only once. The specimen was peripheral blood. The receptors come from a man aged 60 to 69 with active or convalescent COVID-19. Each CDR3 is given with its conserved first and last residue. Each record gives: CDR3 protein, CDR3 DNA, V gene, D gene, clone size, J gene. A D gene is named only where the DNA matches it firmly. Part of the rows lack a size; the others show once, few, many or a class for expanded clones.

cdr3_aa: CASSDLGGYTF
cdr3_nt: TGTGCCAGCAGTGACCTCGGTGGCTACACCTTC
v_call: TRBV2
d_call: NA
clone_size: few
j_call: TRBJ1-2

cdr3_aa: CSVEMTGFTDTQYF
cdr3_nt: TGCAGCGTTGAGATGACAGGGTTCACAGATACGCAGTATTTT
v_call: TRBV29-1
d_call: TRBD1
clone_size: NA
j_call: TRBJ2-3

cdr3_aa: CASSQGVLAGRVAGNTIYF
cdr3_nt: TGCGCCAGCAGCCAAGGCGTCCTTGCGGGGAGAGTTGCTGGAAACACCATATATTTT
v_call: TRBV4-3
d_call: NA
clone_size: few
j_call: TRBJ1-3

cdr3_aa: CASTPPLTGPEVTNTGELFF
cdr3_nt: TGTGCCAGCACCCCCCCCCTGACAGGGCCAGAGGTAACGAACACCGGGGAGCTGTTTTTT
v_call: TRBV7-9
d_call: TRBD1
clone_size: NA
j_call: TRBJ2-2

cdr3_aa: CASRGHVAGGLETQYF
cdr3_nt: TGCGCCAGCAGGGGCCACGTTGCGGGGGGGCTTGAGACCCAGTACTTC
v_call: TRBV5-1
d_call: TRBD2
clone_size: NA
j_call: TRBJ2-5

cdr3_aa: CASRFTGYSNQPQHF
cdr3_nt: TGTGCCAGCAGGTTCACAGGGTATAGCAATCAGCCCCAGCATTTT
v_call: TRBV28
d_call: NA
clone_size: NA
j_call: TRBJ1-5

cdr3_aa: CASSPNGRGGNNEQFF
cdr3_nt: TGTGCCAGCTCCCCCAATGGGAGGGGGGGGAACAATGAGCAGTTCTTC
v_call: TRBV9
d_call: NA
clone_size: NA
j_call: TRBJ2-1

cdr3_aa: CASGGTINRGLSPLHF
cdr3_nt: TGTGCCAGCGGAGGTACCATTAACAGGGGGCTTTCACCCCTCCACTTT
v_call: TRBV4-2
d_call: TRBD1
clone_size: NA
j_call: TRBJ1-6

cdr3_aa: CASSQIQGPATQYF
cdr3_nt: TGCGCCAGCAGCCAGATACAGGGCCCCGCTACGCAGTATTTT
v_call: TRBV4-1
d_call: NA
clone_size: NA
j_call: TRBJ2-3

cdr3_aa: CASSSLDRGENIQYF
cdr3_nt: TGTGCCAGCAGCAGTTTAGACAGGGGAGAAAACATTCAGTACTTC
v_call: TRBV21-1
d_call: NA
clone_size: NA
j_call: TRBJ2-4